This record looks at one T cell receptor beta chain sequence and its context. Its ends do not fully match the called genes, so a read error is possible. The CDR3 is 20 residues long. Looked up from germline, CDR1 is LGHNA and CDR2 is YSLEER. This sample is part of a study of tumor and adjacent non-tumor tissue in lung cancer. For the study at large: Histology: 12 adenocarcinoma, a couple of squamous cell carcinoma, 1 small cell lung cancer. Each sample yielded millions of productive TCRbeta reads on average.

Three rounds of nested PCR, following a modified ARM-PCR protocol, produced the TCRbeta library. TCRdb called the multiplex PCR reads again in MiXCR, with one record for every CDR3 protein. In the table there are 50,000 to 60,000 distinct CDR3 sequences, about 70% of which are singletons. The template was RNA from unsorted bulk tissue. The normal lung tissue was taken more than 3 cm from the tumor edge. J is TRBJ2-3 and V is TRBV4-3; 9 bases match TRBD2. Sequencing was performed on distant non-tumor lung tissue. The clonotype originates from a woman aged 60-70 years with non-small cell lung cancer. The CDR3 nucleotides read TGCGCCAGCAGCCAGGATAGACGGCGGGAGGGCCAAGGAGACACAGATACGCGGTATTTT. Its protein is CASSQDRRREGQGDTDTRYF.